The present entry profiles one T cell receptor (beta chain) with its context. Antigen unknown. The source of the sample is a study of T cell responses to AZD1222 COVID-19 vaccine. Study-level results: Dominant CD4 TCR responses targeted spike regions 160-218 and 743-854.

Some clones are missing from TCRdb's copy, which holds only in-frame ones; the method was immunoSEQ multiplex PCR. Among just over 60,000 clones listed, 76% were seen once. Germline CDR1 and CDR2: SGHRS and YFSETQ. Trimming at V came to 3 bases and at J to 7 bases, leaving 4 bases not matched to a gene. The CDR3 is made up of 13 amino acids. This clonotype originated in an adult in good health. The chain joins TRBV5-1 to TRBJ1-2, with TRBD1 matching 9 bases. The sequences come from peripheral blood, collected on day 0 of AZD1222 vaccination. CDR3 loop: CASSSGQGPGYTF. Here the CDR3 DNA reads TGCGCCAGCAGCTCCGGACAGGGGCCTGGCTACACCTTC.